The following is a TCR beta chain sequence with its context. Its antigen is currently unknown. Documented treatment: roughly 18 received Ad26.COV2.S at low or high dose, single or two shots; 5 received placebo; per-sample allocation not given. Samples were taken on day 63 after the first vaccine or placebo injection. The CDR3 contains 14 residues. Germline loops: CDR1 SGHTA, CDR2 FQGTGA. V was cut by 5 bases and J by 7 bases, with 15 bases left in between. Sequencing used immunoSEQ multiplex PCR; TCRdb keeps in-frame clones, though not all of them. The sample contains more than 350,000 clones, approximately 90% of which appear only once. The entry originates in a study of Ad26.COV2.S vaccination and SARS-CoV-2 variants. Across the whole study: Doses of Ad26.COV2.S were injected into muscle once or twice, 56 days apart.

Findings and caveats of the study: Similar non-spike TCR breadth was observed in recipients of vaccine and of placebo.

This clonotype was obtained from a person between 18 and 59 years old who received the Ad26.COV2.S COVID-19 vaccine or a placebo. The chain couples TRBV7-3 to TRBJ2-1, with D perhaps TRBD1 (6 bases). Source: peripheral blood, taken in a trial of Ad26.COV2.S vaccine versus placebo. CDR3: CASSRGQSPNEQFF. Written as DNA, the CDR3 is TGTGCCAGCAGCAGAGGACAGTCGCCTAATGAGCAGTTCTTC.